This T cell receptor beta chain emerged from a study of T-cell memory formation after mild COVID-19. Study-wide results and caveats: Cross-reactive memory appears to have joined, as suggested by some responding clones showing up in pre-infection memory. SARS-CoV-2 specificity of second-wave clones peaking day 37 was unconfirmed.

V lost 3 bases to trimming and J lost 7 bases, with 11 bases between them. Germline V gene sequence: CDR1 SGHDT, CDR2 YYEEEE. The length of the CDR3 is 13 residues. In regard to this clonotype: Its antigen remains unknown.

Via MiXCR, TCRdb re-called the 5' RACE reads, giving one row per CDR3 protein. The table lists 150,000 to 200,000 distinct CDR3 sequences, 16% of them singletons. The receptor was derived from an adult woman who had mild COVID-19 (a few samples of this study predate the infection). Cell type and time point are not known. The V call is TRBV5-6, the J call TRBJ1-5; D is uncertain. Sequences were obtained from PBMCs or a T cell subset sorted from them (not recorded which). CDR3 sequence: CASSSGPRQPQHF. The CDR3 region has the DNA TGTGCCAGCAGCTCTGGTCCAAGGCAGCCCCAGCATTTT.